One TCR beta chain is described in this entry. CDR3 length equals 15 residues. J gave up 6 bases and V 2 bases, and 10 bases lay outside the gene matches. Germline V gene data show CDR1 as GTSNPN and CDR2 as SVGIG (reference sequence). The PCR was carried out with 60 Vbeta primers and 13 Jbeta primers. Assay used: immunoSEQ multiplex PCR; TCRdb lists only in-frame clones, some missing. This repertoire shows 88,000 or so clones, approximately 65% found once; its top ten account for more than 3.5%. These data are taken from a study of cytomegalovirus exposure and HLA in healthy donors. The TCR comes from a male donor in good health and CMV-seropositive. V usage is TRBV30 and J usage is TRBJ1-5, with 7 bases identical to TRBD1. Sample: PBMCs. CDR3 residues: CAWSPLQGKGQPQHF. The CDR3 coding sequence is TGTGCCTGGAGTCCTTTACAGGGGAAGGGTCAGCCCCAGCATTTT.